Included here is one TCR beta chain sequence, with context. The antigen is undetermined. V lost 3 bases and J lost 1; bases outside the gene matches: 2. Germline-derived CDR1 and CDR2 are LNHNV and YYDKDF (reference sequence). The CDR3 covers 14 residues. Researchers prepared the TCRbeta library using unique molecular identifiers, the study reports. MiXCR was run by TCRdb on the PCR reads, yielding one entry per CDR3 protein. The sample lists fewer than 450,000 distinct CDR3 sequences, around 15% occurring once. This sample stems from a study of T-cell reconstitution after alpha-beta-depleted transplantation in children. Study results and caveats: By one year post-transplant, T-cell counts and diversity largely arose from T cells that were newly produced. After transplant, high TCRbeta diversity at day 60 in some patients arose from surviving recipient T cells and thymic progenitors. Alpha-beta T cells about two months after transplant reportedly derived from several hundred expanded graft clones.

The TCR was taken from a male patient aged 2-15 years who had a stem cell transplant for acute lymphoblastic leukemia, so the T cells may come from the graft donor. The sequences come from PBMCs, mostly from graft donor cells, collected 360 days after TCRalphabeta/CD19-depleted stem cell transplant. This chain joins TRBV15 and TRBJ2-7; 8 bases fit TRBD1. The chain's CDR3 is CATSSNRGSYEQYF. The CDR3 DNA reads TGTGCCACCAGCAGTAACAGGGGGTCCTACGAGCAGTACTTC.